A few counts support the clone carrying this T cell receptor beta chain. Antigen unknown. CDR3 size: 16 residues. CDR1 is MDHEN and CDR2 is SYDVKM in the germline V gene. Trimming stripped 2 bases from V and 5 bases from J, with 15 bases between. Cell sorting via CD45RO/CCR7/CD25/CD127/CD95/CD27 was performed to obtain CD4+ naive, central memory, regulatory and stem cell-like memory cells. Every isolated RNA sample was fully reverse transcribed, so sequencing captured expressed TCRB transcripts. Measured with immunoSEQ multiplex PCR; TCRdb has only the in-frame clones, and not every one. The sample carries about 650,000 clones, roughly 12% recorded once. The data belong to a study of beta chain features in type 1 diabetes. Study findings and constraints: All four CD4+ subsets from Type 1 diabetes patients carried moderately but significantly shorter TCRB CDR3s.

The V call is TRBV28, the J call TRBJ1-4, with no clear D. Sequenced input: naive CD4+ T cells from blood. This TCR was sampled from a man aged 30-40 years with type 1 diabetes. In DNA form, the CDR3 reads TGTGCCAGCAGTTTACCGGGGAAGGGCGGGAATGAAAAACTGTTTTTT. It is translated as CASSLPGKGGNEKLFF. The variable domain in full, with the rest retrieved from reference TRBV28 and TRBJ1-4, is DVKVTQSSRYLVKRTGEKVFLECVQDMDHENMFWYRQDPGLGLRLIYFSYDVKMKEKGDIPEGYSVSREKKERFSLILESASTNQTSMYLCASSLPGKGGNEKLFFGSGTQLSVL.